The 5 T cell receptor beta chains below come from one sample, sequenced in a study of cytomegalovirus exposure and HLA in healthy donors. Vbeta (60) and Jbeta (13) primers were used in the PCR. Sequenced by immunoSEQ multiplex PCR; TCRdb stores in-frame clones only, minus some. The table lists 150,000 to 180,000 clones, 70% to 85% of them singletons, with under 8% in the top ten. Material for sequencing was PBMCs. The receptor source for this set is a woman aged 45-60 years in good health and CMV-seropositive.

The V and J genes are TRBV30 and TRBJ1-3; D remains ambiguous. Germline V gene sequence: CDR1 GTSNPN, CDR2 SVGIG (reference sequence). V was shortened by 0 bases and J by 3 bases, with 12 bases between the two germline ends. CDR3 length equals 15 residues. CDR3 nucleotides: TGTGCCTGGAGTGTAGAGGAGGTTGTTGGAAACACCATATATTTT. Translated: CAWSVEEVVGNTIYF.

The J gene is TRBJ1-2, the V gene TRBV28, with TRBD1 as a possible D gene (5 bases). The V gene lost 8 bases and the J gene lost 0 bases, with 19 bases spanning the gap. The CDR3 spans 16 residues. Germline V gene data show CDR1 as MDHEN and CDR2 as SYDVKM. The CDR3 here is CASHGKGLWANYGYTF. In DNA form, the CDR3 reads TGTGCCAGCCACGGAAAGGGACTGTGGGCTAACTATGGCTACACCTTC.

The J gene is TRBJ1-4, the V gene TRBV10-3; D unclear. This CDR3 has 13 amino acids. The germline V and J ends were trimmed by 3 bases and 8 bases, with 10 bases remaining between them. Germline CDR1 reads ENHRY; CDR2 reads SYGVKD. The CDR3 DNA sequence: TGTGCCATCAGTGAACAGCCCGCCGAAAAACTGTTTTTT. It codes for CAISEQPAEKLFF.

This clone was seen once. The J gene is TRBJ1-1, the V gene TRBV14, with D tentatively TRBD1 (5 bases). V lost 4 bases, J lost 0 bases, and 12 bases lay in between. Germline CDR1 reads SGHDN; CDR2 reads FVKESK. The CDR3 extends over 15 amino acids. Here the CDR3 reads CASSPRVNMNTEAFF. CDR3 coding DNA: TGTGCCAGCAGCCCCAGGGTTAATATGAACACTGAAGCTTTCTTT.

The J gene is TRBJ2-7, the V gene TRBV20-1; tentatively, D is TRBD2 (5 bases). Deletions cut 5 bases from V and 7 bases from J, with 12 bases between. Germline CDR1 and CDR2: DFQATT and SNEGSKA (reference sequence). The length of the CDR3 is 11 residues. CDR3 nucleotide sequence: TGCAGTGCTGGTCGCTCGGGAGAGCAGTACTTC. As protein: CSAGRSGEQYF.